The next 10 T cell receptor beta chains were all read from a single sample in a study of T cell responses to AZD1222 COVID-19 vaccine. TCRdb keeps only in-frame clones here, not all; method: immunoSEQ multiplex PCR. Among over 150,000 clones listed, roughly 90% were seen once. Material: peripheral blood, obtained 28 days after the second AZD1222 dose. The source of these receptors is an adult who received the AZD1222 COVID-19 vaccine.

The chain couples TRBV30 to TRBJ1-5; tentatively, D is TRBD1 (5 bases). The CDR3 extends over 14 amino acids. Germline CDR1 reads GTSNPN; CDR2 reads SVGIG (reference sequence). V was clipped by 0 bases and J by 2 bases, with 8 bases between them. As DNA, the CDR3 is TGTGCCTGGAGTGTGGGGGGAGGCAATCAGCCCCAGCATTTT. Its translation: CAWSVGGGNQPQHF. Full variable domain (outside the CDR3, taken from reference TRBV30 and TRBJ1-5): SQTIHQWPATLVQPVGSPLSLECTVEGTSNPNLYWYRQAAGRGLQLLFYSVGIGQISSEVPQNLSASRPQDRQFILSSKKLLLSDSGFYLCAWSVGGGNQPQHFGDGTRLSIL.

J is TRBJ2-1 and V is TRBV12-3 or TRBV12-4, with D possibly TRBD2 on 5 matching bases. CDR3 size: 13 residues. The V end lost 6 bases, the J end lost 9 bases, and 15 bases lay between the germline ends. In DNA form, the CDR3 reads TGTGCCAGCAGGGAGGTTAACAGTGGTGAGCAGTTCTTC. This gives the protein CASREVNSGEQFF.

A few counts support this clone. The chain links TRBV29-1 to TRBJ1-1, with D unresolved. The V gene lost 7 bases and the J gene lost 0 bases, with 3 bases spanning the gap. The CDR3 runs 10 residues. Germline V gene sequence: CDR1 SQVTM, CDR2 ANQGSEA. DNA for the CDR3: TGCAGCGCCCTGAACACTGAAGCTTTCTTT. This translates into CSALNTEAFF.

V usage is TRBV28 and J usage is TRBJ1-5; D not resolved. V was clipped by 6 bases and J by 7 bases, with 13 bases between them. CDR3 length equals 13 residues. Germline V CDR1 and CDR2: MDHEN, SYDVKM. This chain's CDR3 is CASSQVGVQPQHF. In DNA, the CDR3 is TGTGCCAGCAGCCAAGTTGGGGTGCAGCCCCAGCATTTT.

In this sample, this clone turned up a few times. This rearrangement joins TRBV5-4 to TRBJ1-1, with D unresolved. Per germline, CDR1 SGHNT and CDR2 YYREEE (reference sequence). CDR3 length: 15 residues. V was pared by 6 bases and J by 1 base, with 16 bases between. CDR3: CASTTAARGNTEAFF. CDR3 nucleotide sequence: TGTGCCAGCACTACAGCAGCGAGAGGGAACACTGAAGCTTTCTTT. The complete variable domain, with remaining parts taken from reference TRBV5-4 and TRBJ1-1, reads ETGVTQSPTHLIKTRGQQVTLRCSSQSGHNTVSWYQQALGQGPQFIFQYYREEENGRGNFPPRFSGLQFPNYSSELNVNALELDDSALYLCASTTAARGNTEAFFGQGTRLTVV.

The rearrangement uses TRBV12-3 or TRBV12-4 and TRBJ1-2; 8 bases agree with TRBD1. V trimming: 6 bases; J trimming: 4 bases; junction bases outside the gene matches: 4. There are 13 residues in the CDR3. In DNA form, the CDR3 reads TGTGCCAGCAGCCCAGGGGGCGGCTATGGCTACACCTTC. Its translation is CASSPGGGYGYTF.

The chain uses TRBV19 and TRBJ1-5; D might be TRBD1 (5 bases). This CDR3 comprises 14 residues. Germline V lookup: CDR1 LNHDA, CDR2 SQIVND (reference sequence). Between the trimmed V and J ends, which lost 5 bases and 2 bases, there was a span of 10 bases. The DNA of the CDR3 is TGTGCCAGTAGTGGGGGGGGAGGCAATCAGCCCCAGCATTTT. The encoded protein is CASSGGGGNQPQHF.

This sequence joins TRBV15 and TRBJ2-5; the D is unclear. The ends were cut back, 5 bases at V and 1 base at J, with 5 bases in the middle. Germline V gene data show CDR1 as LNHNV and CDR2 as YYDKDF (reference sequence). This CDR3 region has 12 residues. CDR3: CATSGFQETQYF. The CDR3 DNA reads TGTGCCACCAGCGGTTTCCAAGAGACCCAGTACTTC.

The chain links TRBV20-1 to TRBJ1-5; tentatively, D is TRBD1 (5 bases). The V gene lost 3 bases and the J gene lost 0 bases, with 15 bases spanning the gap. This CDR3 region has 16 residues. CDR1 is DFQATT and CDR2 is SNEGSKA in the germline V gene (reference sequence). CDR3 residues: CSASRSLGVSNQPQHF. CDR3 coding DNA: TGCAGTGCTAGTCGGTCATTGGGGGTTAGCAATCAGCCCCAGCATTTT.

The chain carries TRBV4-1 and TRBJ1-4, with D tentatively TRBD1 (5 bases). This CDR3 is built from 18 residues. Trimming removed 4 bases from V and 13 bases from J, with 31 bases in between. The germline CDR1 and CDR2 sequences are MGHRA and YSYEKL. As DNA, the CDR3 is TGCGCCAGCAGCCCCACGGGACCCCAACCGGGTAGAACTTTGGGACTGTTTTTT. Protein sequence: CASSPTGPQPGRTLGLFF.